This T cell receptor beta chain comes out of a study of post-analysis software for immune sequencing data (dated by TCRdb to the mid-2010s). Regarding the complete study: Relapsing-remitting, secondary progressive and progressive-relapsing multiple sclerosis were recorded as disease courses, and subtype annotation was lacking for some patients. The patient repertoires were compared against 11 previously published healthy control repertoires obtained from donors aged roughly 6 to 28 years. A subset of samples was prepared in parallel using single-end sample barcoding, then pooled and co-amplified after Illumina adapter ligation.

To demonstrate the VDJtools post-analysis software, TCR beta repertoires were profiled from the peripheral blood of about 13 young patients with multiple sclerosis. The multiple sclerosis patients were children and adolescents between roughly 6 and 16 years of age. The library was obtained by PCR. Sequencing took place on an Illumina HiSeq 2500. To reduce PCR and sequencing biases, unique molecular identifiers were built into the TCR beta cDNA libraries. Per 1 to 10 million input T cells, some 500,000 cDNA molecules were obtained, such that each molecule approximated one T cell. The same protocol used for the earlier healthy control dataset was applied to prepare and sequence the patient libraries. Within a given batch, samples were prepared together, multiplexed and sequenced on the same HiSeq lane. From the authors' description of their analysis: MIGEC was used to process the raw barcoded reads, and molecular identifier groups with only a single read were discarded before consensus assembly and CDR3 extraction. VDJtools was used for post-analysis of the clonotype tables, and diversity was normalized by down-sampling every dataset to the size of the smallest sample. Repertoire overlap clustering matched CDR3 amino acid but not nucleotide sequences to correct batch-related cross-sample contamination. TCRdb took the public reads, trimmed them with fastp at Q25, ran MiXCR for clone calling and kept in-frame beta chains. Each entry is one CDR3 protein sequence, shown with its most common DNA and genes. TCRdb's processing, not the authors' own work, is the source of the V and J calls. The sample profile shows 750,000 to 900,000 distinct CDR3 sequences; just over 45% of them were found once. Of the sample, roughly 5% is held by the ten largest clones.

What the work shows at the level of the full study, not this receptor alone: Patients showed significantly higher frequencies than controls for 4 or 5 TRBV segments, among them TRBV5-6, TRBV5-1 and TRBV20-1. The multiple sclerosis patient group was slightly younger than the control group. Direct clustering with F measure revealed strong co-clustering of samples prepared in the same batch, which led to a batch-effect correction. Significantly lower normalized Chao1 diversity was found in multiple sclerosis patients than in controls, suggesting substantial peripheral T-cell clonal expansion.

CDR1 and CDR2 are drawn from the germline V gene: SGHTA, FQGNSA. Trimmed from V: 4 bases; trimmed from J: 8 bases; junction bases lacking a gene match: 4. From its cysteine to its phenylalanine, the CDR3 spans 13 amino acids. Just CDR3 DNA is preserved here, 39 bases in frame from base 1. For this clonotype: The antigen it binds to is not known. No much larger clonotype is one base removed from it; base qualities were not supplied.

The rearranged chain carries TRBV7-2 and TRBJ2-1; 8 bases in the junction line up with TRBD1. The source of this sequence is a girl between 10 and 17 years old with multiple sclerosis. The sequenced sample was blood. The bases are TGTGCCAGCAGCTCCGGACAGGGCGATGAGCAGTTCTTC. It encodes CASSSGQGDEQFF.